This is a list of T cell receptor beta chains from one sample in a study of cytomegalovirus exposure and HLA in healthy donors. This table comes from immunoSEQ multiplex PCR, and its TCRdb copy is limited to in-frame clones, with some not included. The sample includes around 30,000 clones, more than 60% of them seen just once. Specimen: PBMCs. Every receptor here comes from a man aged 50 or older in good health and CMV-seropositive. The CDR3 runs from the conserved cysteine through the conserved F or W. D genes are given only for firm matches. Some rows have no size entry. The others give once, few or many, or a class for an expanded clone.

>TRBD1|once|TRBV7-6|TRBJ2-1
CASSLDGTGYNEQFF
TGTGCCAGCAGCTTAGACGGGACAGGATACAATGAGCAGTTCTTC
>TRBD1|.|TRBV10-3|TRBJ1-1
CASSDRKQGAGTEAFF
TGTGCCTCCAGTGACAGGAAGCAGGGGGCAGGAACTGAAGCTTTCTTT
>.|.|TRBV29-1|TRBJ2-5
CSVEEASRETQYF
TGCAGCGTTGAAGAGGCTAGCAGGGAGACCCAGTACTTC
>.|.|TRBV4-2|TRBJ1-1
CASSQNGMNTEAFF
TGTGCCAGCAGCCAAAATGGCATGAACACTGAAGCTTTCTTT
>.|.|TRBV14|TRBJ2-1
CASSQVYIRDKWFF
TGTGCCAGCAGCCAAGTTTATATTCGCGATAAGTGGTTCTTC
>.|.|TRBV4-1|TRBJ2-1
CASSQGVNEQFF
TGCGCCAGCAGCCAAGGCGTCAATGAGCAGTTCTTC
>.|.|TRBV29-1|TRBJ2-1
CSVTGTGNEQFF
TGCAGCGTCACCGGGACTGGCAATGAGCAGTTCTTC
>TRBD1|.|TRBV6-5|TRBJ1-2
CASSPGQGARYGYTF
TGTGCCAGCAGCCCGGGACAGGGGGCGAGGTATGGCTACACCTTC
>TRBD2|.|TRBV7-6|TRBJ2-1
CASSLNGGAEEQFF
TGTGCCAGCAGCTTGAACGGGGGGGCGGAGGAGCAGTTCTTC
>.|.|TRBV19|TRBJ1-5
CASSLRNQPQHF
TGTGCCAGTAGTCTGAGGAATCAGCCCCAGCATTTT
>TRBD1|.|TRBV5-8|TRBJ1-5
CASSPYLIDRDQPQHF
TGTGCCAGCAGCCCATACCTAATAGACAGGGATCAGCCCCAGCATTTT
>TRBD1|.|TRBV29-1|TRBJ1-5
CSAEGDRGPNQPQHF
TGCAGCGCCGAAGGGGACAGGGGGCCCAATCAGCCCCAGCATTTT
>.|.|TRBV2|TRBJ2-7
CASSEALRREQYF
TGTGCCAGCAGTGAAGCACTCAGGCGCGAGCAGTACTTC
>TRBD2|.|TRBV29-1|TRBJ2-3
CSVAVASGTDTQYF
TGCAGCGTTGCTGTCGCTAGCGGGACAGATACGCAGTATTTT
>.|.|TRBV5-4|TRBJ2-3
CASSQGGDTQYF
TGTGCCAGCAGCCAGGGAGGAGATACGCAGTATTTT
>.|.|TRBV10-3|TRBJ2-3
CAIMISGTDTQYF
TGTGCCATCATGATTTCAGGGACAGATACGCAGTATTTT
>TRBD1|once|TRBV30|TRBJ1-5
CAWSVQGGDQPQHF
TGTGCCTGGAGTGTACAAGGGGGCGATCAGCCCCAGCATTTT
>TRBD1|.|TRBV7-9|TRBJ1-1
CASAGTENTEAFF
TGTGCCAGCGCGGGGACAGAGAACACTGAAGCTTTCTTT
>.|.|TRBV28|TRBJ1-1
CASSLWQGNEAFF
TGTGCCAGCAGTTTGTGGCAGGGGAATGAAGCTTTCTTT
>.|few|TRBV7-2|TRBJ2-1
CASQSYNEQFF
TGTGCCTCCCAGTCATACAATGAGCAGTTCTTC
>.|once|TRBV28|TRBJ1-2
CASSLSARGHGYTF
TGTGCCAGCAGTTTATCTGCCAGGGGCCATGGCTACACCTTC
>.|.|TRBV7-6|TRBJ2-1
CASSFVGGAYNEQFF
TGTGCCAGCAGCTTCGTAGGCGGGGCCTACAATGAGCAGTTCTTC
>.|.|TRBV10-3|TRBJ2-5
CAISERTEETQYF
TGTGCCATCAGTGAGCGGACAGAAGAGACCCAGTACTTC
>.|.|TRBV20-1|TRBJ2-5
CSPRGGETQYF
TGCAGCCCCAGGGGAGGGGAGACCCAGTACTTC
>.|.|TRBV6-1|TRBJ1-1
CASRSQGLGAFF
TGTGCCAGCAGGTCTCAGGGATTGGGGGCTTTCTTT
>TRBD2|.|TRBV10-3|TRBJ2-1
CAIGGVSGNGNEQFF
TGTGCCATCGGGGGGGTAAGCGGGAATGGGAATGAGCAGTTCTTC
>.|few|TRBV30|TRBJ2-2
CAWSPGSNTGELFF
TGTGCCTGGAGTCCAGGATCGAACACCGGGGAGCTGTTTTTT
>.|few|TRBV21-1|TRBJ2-7
CASSIGTRGKQYF
TGTGCCAGCAGCATAGGGACCAGGGGCAAGCAGTACTTC
>TRBD1|.|TRBV2|TRBJ1-4
CATNRGINEKLFF
TGTGCCACAAACAGGGGGATTAATGAAAAACTGTTTTTT
>.|.|TRBV7-9|TRBJ1-1
CASSLSGMNTEAFF
TGTGCCAGCAGCTTATCGGGGATGAACACTGAAGCTTTCTTT
>TRBD2|few|TRBV7-2|TRBJ2-5
CASSSGLAGRETQYF
TGTGCCAGCAGTTCAGGACTAGCGGGCCGGGAGACCCAGTACTTC
>TRBD1|few|TRBV29-1|TRBJ2-1
CSSQGVGNEQFF
TGCAGCTCCCAGGGGGTTGGCAATGAGCAGTTCTTC
>TRBD2|.|TRBV29-1|TRBJ2-1
CSVRTSGINNEQFF
TGCAGCGTTAGGACTAGCGGGATTAACAATGAGCAGTTCTTC
>TRBD2|.|TRBV10-3|TRBJ2-7
CAISRGLAGLYEQYF
TGTGCCATCAGTAGGGGACTAGCGGGGCTATACGAGCAGTACTTC
>.|.|TRBV5-1|TRBJ2-3
CASSTTSTDTQYF
TGCGCCAGCAGCACTACTAGCACAGATACGCAGTATTTT
>.|once|TRBV29-1|TRBJ2-7
CSVVEFEQYF
TGCAGCGTTGTTGAGTTCGAGCAGTACTTC
>.|.|TRBV19|TRBJ2-5
CASSILGQTQYF
TGTGCCAGTAGTATCTTGGGGCAGACCCAGTACTTC